The 5 T cell receptor beta chains given below trace back to one sample, sequenced in a study of regulatory T cells in long-lasting Graves disease. The sample's time point: newly diagnosed GD, antithyroid drugs for less than 3 months. The authors made the TCR library using RNA they extracted from PBMCs. Combining iRepertoire HTBI primers with Arm-PCR of CDR3 regions, the authors built TCR beta libraries. TCRdb passed the multiplex PCR reads through MiXCR, listing each CDR3 protein once. This sample has 530,000 or so distinct CDR3 sequences, with 16% found just once. These same records also appear under a second study, on T cells in Graves' hyperthyroidism and ophthalmopathy.

Sequenced here: peripheral blood mononuclear cells (PBMCs), sampled at new diagnosis, from a patient treated with antithyroid drugs. The receptors were gathered from a man between 18 and 29 years old with Graves disease.

This rearrangement joins TRBV27 to TRBJ1-2; TRBD1 matches 10 bases. The CDR3 contains 13 residues. The trim removed 8 bases at V and 2 bases at J, leaving 2 bases unmatched. Germline values: CDR1 MNHEY, CDR2 SMNVEV (reference sequence). CDR3 in amino acids: CASGGQGNYGYTF. The DNA for the CDR3 is TGTGCCAGCGGGGGACAGGGGAACTATGGCTACACCTTC.

This clonotype was observed at least ten times. The chain couples TRBV12-3 or TRBV12-4 to TRBJ1-2; a possible D gene is TRBD1 (5 bases). V dropped 1 base and J dropped 1 base, with 10 bases sitting between them. This CDR3 region has 15 residues. The CDR3: CASSLEAGHNYGYTF. CDR3 nucleotide sequence: TGTGCCAGCAGTTTAGAGGCAGGGCATAACTATGGCTACACCTTC.

The sample holds a few counts of this clonotype. The CDR3 loop is CSVGGGTGPTNYGYTF. The CDR3 bases are TGCAGCGTTGGGGGTGGGACAGGGCCCACCAACTATGGCTACACCTTC. The chain links TRBV29-1 to TRBJ1-2; 9 nucleotides line up with TRBD1. V gave up 4 bases and J gave up 2 bases; unmatched junction bases: 11. Germline CDR1 is SQVTM and CDR2 is ANQGSEA. The CDR3 is 16 residues long.

Many counts were recorded for this clonotype. The chain links TRBV7-9 to TRBJ2-1; either TRBD1 or TRBD2 may fit D (5 bases each). The CDR3 has 16 amino acids. V lost 3 bases to trimming and J lost 4 bases, with 16 bases between them. CDR1 SEHNR and CDR2 FQNEAQ come from the germline V gene (reference sequence). CDR3 nucleotides: TGTGCCAGCAGCTTTTTCTCTCGGGGCATATACAATGAGCAGTTCTTC. Protein: CASSFFSRGIYNEQFF.

This clonotype was seen many times. V gene TRBV30 combines with J gene TRBJ2-3; tentative D call: TRBD1 (5 bases). The V end lost 3 bases, the J end lost 2 bases, and 15 bases lay between the germline ends. CDR1 is GTSNPN and CDR2 is SVGIG in the germline V gene (reference sequence). The CDR3 extends over 15 amino acids. The DNA for the CDR3 is TGTGCCTGGAGCGACGACAGACGCCTCACAGATACGCAGTATTTT. Its protein is CAWSDDRRLTDTQYF.